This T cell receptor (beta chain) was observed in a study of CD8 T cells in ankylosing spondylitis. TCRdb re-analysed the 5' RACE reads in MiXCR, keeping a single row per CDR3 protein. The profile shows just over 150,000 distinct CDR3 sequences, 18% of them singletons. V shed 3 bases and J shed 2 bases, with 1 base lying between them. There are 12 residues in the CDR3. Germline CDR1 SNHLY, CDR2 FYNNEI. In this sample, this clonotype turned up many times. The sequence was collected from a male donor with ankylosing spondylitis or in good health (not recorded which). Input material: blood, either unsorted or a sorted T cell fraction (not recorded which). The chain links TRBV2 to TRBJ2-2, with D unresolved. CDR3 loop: CASSDNTGELFF. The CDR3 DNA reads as TGTGCCAGCAGTGACAACACCGGGGAGCTGTTTTTT.